This T cell receptor beta chain was retrieved from a study of early T cells in non-severe SARS-CoV-2 infection. Across the whole study: From unsorted whole blood, bulk RNA was sequenced, and the chains remained unpaired.

TCRdb used MiXCR to reprocess the 5' RACE reads, holding one entry per CDR3 protein. The data contain tens of thousands of distinct CDR3 sequences, around 13% of them singletons. Deletions cut 4 bases from V and 2 bases from J, with 11 bases between. This CDR3 comprises 14 residues. Germline V gives CDR1 SNHLY, CDR2 FYNNEI. The table lists this clonotype with many counts. The chain has TRBV2 and TRBJ2-5; a possible D gene is TRBD1 (6 bases). The clonotype comes from an adult who was a healthcare worker with PCR-confirmed SARS-CoV-2 infection or an uninfected control (not recorded which). The sample consisted of whole blood. The CDR3 here is CASSVYRAQETQYF. DNA for the CDR3: TGTGCCAGCAGTGTTTACAGGGCGCAAGAGACCCAGTACTTC. Drawing the rest from reference TRBV2 and TRBJ2-5, the complete variable domain is EPEVTQTPSHQVTQMGQEVILRCVPISNHLYFYWYRQILGQKVEFLVSFYNNEISEKSEIFDDQFSVERPDGSNFTLKIRSTKLEDSAMYFCASSVYRAQETQYFGPGTRLLVL.